The 7 T cell receptor beta chains in this list originate from one sample, sequenced in a study of CD8 T cells in ankylosing spondylitis. In TCRdb, the 5' RACE reads were re-called with MiXCR into one record per CDR3 protein. The sample holds 150,000 to 200,000 distinct CDR3 sequences; 13% are singletons and the top ten take 11%. The sequencing input was blood, either unsorted or a sorted T cell fraction (not recorded which). These receptors came from a female donor with ankylosing spondylitis or in good health (not recorded which).

This clonotype was detected ten times or more. This chain uses TRBV5-1 with TRBJ2-7; the D is unclear. Germline assignment: CDR1 SGHRS and CDR2 YFSETQ. The V gene lost 1 base and the J gene lost 6 bases, with 11 bases spanning the gap. The CDR3 runs to 13 residues. CDR3 bases: TGCGCCAGCAGCTTGTTCGAGGTTGGCGAGCAGTACTTC. Its translation: CASSLFEVGEQYF. Complete variable domain (other parts from reference TRBV5-1 and TRBJ2-7): KAGVTQTPRYLIKTRGQQVTLSCSPISGHRSVSWYQQTPGQGLQFLFEYFSETQRNKGNFPGRFSGRQFSNSRSEMNVSTLELGDSALYLCASSLFEVGEQYFGPGTRLTVT.

This clonotype was seen ten or more times. V is TRBV29-1 and J is TRBJ1-4; 7 bases are a match to TRBD1. After removal of 4 bases from V and 0 bases from J, the junction contained 5 bases not matched to a gene. CDR3 size: 15 residues. CDR1 is SQVTM, CDR2 ANQGSEA, per germline. The DNA of the CDR3 is TGCAGCGTTGGTGGGACAGAACCAACTAATGAAAAACTGTTTTTT. As protein: CSVGGTEPTNEKLFF. Variable domain in full (rest from reference TRBV29-1 and TRBJ1-4): SAVISQKPSRDICQRGTSLTIQCQVDSQVTMMFWYRQQPGQSLTLIATANQGSEATYESGFVIDKFPISRPNLTFSTLTVSNMSPEDSSIYLCSVGGTEPTNEKLFFGSGTQLSVL.

This clonotype has a count of ten or more. The CDR3 DNA is TGTGCCAGCAGTTACTCGGTGGGAGGCCCGAACACCGGGGAGCTGTTTTTT. Protein: CASSYSVGGPNTGELFF. The chain couples TRBV6-2 or TRBV6-3 to TRBJ2-2; D might be TRBD2 (6 bases). This CDR3 has 17 amino acids. Deletions cut 0 bases from V and 0 bases from J, with 11 bases between. CDR1 and CDR2 from the germline V gene are MNHEY and SVGEGT.

This clonotype was counted many times. This chain uses TRBV3-1 with TRBJ1-2; the D is unclear. This CDR3 region has 11 residues. V lost 5 bases, J lost 7 bases, and 8 bases lay in between. CDR1 and CDR2 (germline): LGHDT, YNNKEL (reference sequence). The CDR3 bases are TGTGCCAGCAGCGCCTCTACTGGCTACACCTTC. Protein: CASSASTGYTF.

The chain is built from TRBV7-9 and TRBJ1-4, with D perhaps TRBD1 (6 bases). CDR3 length: 15 residues. The ends were cut back, 5 bases at V and 7 bases at J, with 17 bases in the middle. The V gene's germline CDR1 is SEHNR and CDR2 FQNEAQ (reference sequence). The CDR3 loop is CASSSIGGSGEKLFF. The CDR3, as DNA: TGTGCCAGCAGCAGCATAGGGGGGTCGGGTGAAAAACTGTTTTTT. Variable domain in full (rest from reference TRBV7-9 and TRBJ1-4): DTGVSQNPRHKITKRGQNVTFRCDPISEHNRLYWYRQTLGQGPEFLTYFQNEAQLEKSRLLSDRFSAERPKGSFSTLEIQRTEQGDSAMYLCASSSIGGSGEKLFFGSGTQLSVL.

This rearrangement joins TRBV14 to TRBJ1-2; TRBD1 matches at 7 bases. Germline lookup yields CDR1 SGHDN and CDR2 FVKESK. V lost 0 bases and J lost 4; bases outside the gene matches: 11. The CDR3 sequence is 17 residues long. CDR3 in DNA: TGTGCCAGCAGCCAAGATGTCGACAGGGAGATTGGCTATGGCTACACCTTC. It translates to CASSQDVDREIGYGYTF.

This clonotype occurred many times. This chain links TRBV5-1 with TRBJ1-2; the D gene is possibly TRBD1 (5 bases). The CDR3 consists of 12 residues. Germline CDR1 reads SGHRS; CDR2 reads YFSETQ. V was clipped by 5 bases and J by 6 bases, with 11 bases between them. The CDR3 DNA sequence: TGCGCCAGCAGTAAGACAGCTGATGGCTACACCTTC. This codes for CASSKTADGYTF.